This TCR beta chain was retrieved from a study of blood T cell repertoires in COVID-19. Study context: The United States, Italy and Spain supplied acute and convalescent COVID-19 samples. In each case, the material was cDNA or gDNA derived from T cells, B-cell-depleted T cells, or PBMCs.

The count of this clone is one. As handled by the study authors: Researchers report that nucleated cell counts were estimated from reference gene primer amplification. Data came from immunoSEQ multiplex PCR; TCRdb stores just in-frame clones and leaves some out. That table supplies the V and J calls and clone size; D and trimming were determined from the DNA. This table has 100,000 or so clones, more than 70% appearing once. V was pared by 9 bases and J by 2 bases, with 13 bases of the junction left unmatched. CDR1 is KGHDR, CDR2 SFDVKD, per germline. The CDR3 covers 16 residues. The sequence derives from a man in his 60s with acute or convalescent COVID-19. The rearrangement links TRBV24-1 to TRBJ2-3; 7 bases map to TRBD2. The specimen sequenced was peripheral blood. The CDR3 DNA is TGTGCCACCGGCCCTGGGGGGAGGGAGGACACAGATACGCAGTATTTT. Its protein product is CATGPGGREDTDTQYF.